Listed here are 7 T cell receptor beta chains from one sample, sequenced in a study of shared clonotypes between healthy human individuals (dated by TCRdb to the early 2020s). Library construction relied on the immunoSEQ multiplex PCR assay. As stored in TCRdb, this immuneACCESS dataset retains in-frame rearrangements with V and J assigned. A fraction of the clones does not appear; measured against another copy, unresolved V genes explain less than half of the discrepancy, and the remainder lacks a known reason. The sample table lists some 2,500,000 clones, approximately 93% of them with a count of one. The ten largest clones represent 0.36% of the sample. The specimen sequenced was naive CD4+ T cells from PBMCs. In the paper's terms, the cell subset or site label means: CD45RA+ positively selected. Receptors originate from a man between 18 and 35 years old in good health. Some clones in this sample may be carry-over from other donors' samples.

In this sample, this clone turned up a few times. The chain uses TRBV7-8 and TRBJ1-5; D is ambiguous. The germline CDR1 and CDR2 sequences are SGHVS and FQNEAQ. The CDR3 loop spans 13 amino acids. Trimming stripped 5 bases from V and 0 bases from J, with 5 bases between. The CDR3 nucleotides read TGTGCCAGCAGCGTAGATAGCAATCAGCCCCAGCATTTT. This gives the protein CASSVDSNQPQHF.

The chain carries TRBV30 and TRBJ1-1, with TRBD1 as a possible D gene (5 bases). Per the germline V gene, CDR1 is GTSNPN and CDR2 is SVGIG (reference sequence). V lost 5 bases and J 10 bases, leaving 14 bases between the germline ends. This CDR3 is built from 11 residues. DNA of the CDR3: TGTGCCTGGTGTGCGGACATGGGAGCTTTCTTT. Amino acids: CAWCADMGAFF.

The chain joins TRBV15 to TRBJ2-3; 9 bases align to TRBD1. This CDR3 contains 18 residues. V lost 4 bases to trimming and J lost 1 base; unmatched junction nucleotides: 12. The germline V gene has CDR1 LNHNV and CDR2 YYDKDF (reference sequence). CDR3: CATSTDILRDRGTDTQYF. The CDR3 region has the DNA TGTGCCACCAGCACCGACATCCTCCGGGACAGGGGCACAGATACGCAGTATTTT.

V is TRBV7-3 and J is TRBJ2-3; D possibly corresponds to TRBD2 (6 bases). The CDR3 runs to 15 residues. Germline values: CDR1 SGHTA, CDR2 FQGTGA. Trimming removed 5 bases from V and 5 bases from J, with 17 bases in between. CDR3 sequence reads: CASSRGTTGGDTQYF. The CDR3 nucleotides are TGTGCCAGCAGCCGTGGTACCACCGGGGGAGATACGCAGTATTTT. Full variable domain (remainder filled in from reference TRBV7-3 and TRBJ2-3): GAGVSQTPSNKVTEKGKYVELRCDPISGHTALYWYRQSLGQGPEFLIYFQGTGAADDSGLPNDRFFAVRPEGSVSTLKIQRTERGDSAVYLCASSRGTTGGDTQYFGPGTRLTVL.

J is TRBJ1-4 and V is TRBV4-1; D is ambiguous. CDR3 length: 15 residues. V lost 6 bases, J lost 2 bases, and 13 bases lay in between. Germline CDR1 MGHRA, CDR2 YSYEKL. The CDR3 loop reads CASRRQALTNEKLFF. DNA of the CDR3: TGCGCCAGCAGACGCCAAGCCCTGACTAATGAAAAACTGTTTTTT.

This clone is a singleton in its sample. In DNA form, the CDR3 reads TGTGCCAGCAGTAGGGAGGGGGGATACGAGCAGTACTTC. This gives the protein CASSREGGYEQYF. The V gene is TRBV6-6, the J gene TRBJ2-7; possible D gene TRBD2, 7 bases. Trimming removed 5 bases from V and 4 bases from J, with 12 bases in between. The CDR3 is 13 residues long. CDR1 and CDR2 (germline): MNHNY, SVGAGI (reference sequence).

J is TRBJ1-2 and V is TRBV19; D call uncertain. Germline lookup yields CDR1 LNHDA and CDR2 SQIVND (reference sequence). The CDR3 loop spans 13 amino acids. Trimming removed 4 bases from V and 6 bases from J, with 12 bases in between. Written as DNA, the CDR3 is TGTGCCAGTAGTAAGGCGGGATTCGATGGCTACACCTTC. It encodes CASSKAGFDGYTF.